This T cell receptor (beta chain) was recovered during a study of T cell repertoires in cytomegalovirus infection. A single record per CDR3 protein comes from TCRdb applying MiXCR to the reads. The repertoire holds 380,000 or so distinct CDR3 sequences, with about 35% as singletons. Germline V gene lookup returns CDR1 SGHTA and CDR2 FQGNSA. Trimming took 0 bases from V and 8 from J; bases not matched to a gene: 2. This CDR3 has 13 amino acids. A remark on this clonotype: What it binds is not known.

This TCR was recovered from a human donor in good health (CMV status not recorded). Some clones in this sample may be carry-over from other donors' samples. The sequences come from cultured PBMCs, collected from culture after CMV antigen stimulation. This chain connects TRBV7-2 to TRBJ2-3, with TRBD1 identical over 7 bases. The CDR3 protein is CASSLARDSTQYF. The CDR3 nucleotides read TGTGCCAGCAGCTTAGCCAGGGACAGTACGCAGTATTTT.